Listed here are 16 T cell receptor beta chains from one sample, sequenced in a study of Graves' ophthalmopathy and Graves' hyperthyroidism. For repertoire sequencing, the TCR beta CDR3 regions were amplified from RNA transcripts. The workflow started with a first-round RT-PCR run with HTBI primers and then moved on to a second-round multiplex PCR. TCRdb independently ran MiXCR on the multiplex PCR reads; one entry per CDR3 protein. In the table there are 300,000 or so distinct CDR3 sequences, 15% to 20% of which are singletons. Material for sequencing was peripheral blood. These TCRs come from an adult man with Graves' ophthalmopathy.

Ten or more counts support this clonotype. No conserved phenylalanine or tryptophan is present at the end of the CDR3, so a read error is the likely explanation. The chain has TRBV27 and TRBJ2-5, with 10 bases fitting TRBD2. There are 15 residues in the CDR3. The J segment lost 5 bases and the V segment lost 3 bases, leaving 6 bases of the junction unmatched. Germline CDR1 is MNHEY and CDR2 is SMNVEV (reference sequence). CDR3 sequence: CASSLGLAFRETQYS. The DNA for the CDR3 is TGTGCCAGCAGTTTGGGACTAGCGTTCCGCGAGACCCAGTACTCC.

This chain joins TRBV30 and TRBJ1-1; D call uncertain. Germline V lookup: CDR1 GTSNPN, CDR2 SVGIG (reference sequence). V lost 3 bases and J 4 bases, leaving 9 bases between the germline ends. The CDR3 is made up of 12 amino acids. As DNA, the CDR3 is TGTGCCTGGAGACCCCTACCCACTGAAGCTTTCTTT. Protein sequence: CAWRPLPTEAFF.

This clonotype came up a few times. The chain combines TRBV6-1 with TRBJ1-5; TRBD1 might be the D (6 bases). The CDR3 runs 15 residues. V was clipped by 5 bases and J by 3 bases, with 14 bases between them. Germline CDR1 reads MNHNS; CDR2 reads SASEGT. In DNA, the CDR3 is TGTGCCAGCAGTCGAATAAGGGACACCAATCAGCCCCAGCATTTT. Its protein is CASSRIRDTNQPQHF.

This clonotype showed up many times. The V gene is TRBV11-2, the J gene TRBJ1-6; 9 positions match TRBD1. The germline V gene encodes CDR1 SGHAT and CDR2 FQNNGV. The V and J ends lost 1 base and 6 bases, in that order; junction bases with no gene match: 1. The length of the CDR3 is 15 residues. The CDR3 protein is CASSLAGQGNSPLHF. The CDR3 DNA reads TGTGCCAGCAGCTTAGCGGGACAGGGTAATTCACCCCTCCACTTT.

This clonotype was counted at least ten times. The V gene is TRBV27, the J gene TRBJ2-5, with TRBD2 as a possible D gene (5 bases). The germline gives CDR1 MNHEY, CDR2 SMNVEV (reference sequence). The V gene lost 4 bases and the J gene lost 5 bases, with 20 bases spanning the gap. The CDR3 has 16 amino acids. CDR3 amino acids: CASSSLQTPTGETQYF. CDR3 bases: TGTGCCAGCAGTTCGTTACAAACACCTACGGGGGAGACCCAGTACTTC.

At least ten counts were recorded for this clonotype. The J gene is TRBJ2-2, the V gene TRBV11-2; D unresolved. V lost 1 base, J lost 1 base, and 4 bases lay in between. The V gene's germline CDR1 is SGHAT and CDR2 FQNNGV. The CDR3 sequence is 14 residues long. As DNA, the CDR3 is TGTGCCAGCAGCTTAGGGAAGAACACCGGGGAGCTGTTTTTT. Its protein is CASSLGKNTGELFF.

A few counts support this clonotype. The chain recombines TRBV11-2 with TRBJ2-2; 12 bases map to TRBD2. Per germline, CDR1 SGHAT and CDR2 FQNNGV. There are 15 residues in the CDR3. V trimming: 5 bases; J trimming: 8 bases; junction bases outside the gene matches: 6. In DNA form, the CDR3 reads TGTGCCAGCAGCCGGACTAGCGGGGCCCAAGGGGAGCTGTTTTTT. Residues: CASSRTSGAQGELFF.

In DNA, the CDR3 is TGTGCCAGCAGCGTCGATCTAGCGGGAGGAATCTACGAGCAGTACTTC. Translating gives CASSVDLAGGIYEQYF. This chain links TRBV9 with TRBJ2-7; 11 bases map to TRBD2. Losses at the gene ends were 2 bases for V and 3 bases for J; bases not matched to a gene: 7. The CDR3 is made up of 16 amino acids. In germline, CDR1 is SGDLS, CDR2 YYNGEE.

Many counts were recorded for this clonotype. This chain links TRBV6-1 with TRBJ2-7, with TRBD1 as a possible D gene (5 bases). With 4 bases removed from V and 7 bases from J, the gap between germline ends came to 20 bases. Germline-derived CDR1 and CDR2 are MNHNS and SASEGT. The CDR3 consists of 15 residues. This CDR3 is CASSGRQRQTGEQYF. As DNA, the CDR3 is TGTGCCAGCAGTGGACGACAACGACAGACTGGGGAGCAGTACTTC.

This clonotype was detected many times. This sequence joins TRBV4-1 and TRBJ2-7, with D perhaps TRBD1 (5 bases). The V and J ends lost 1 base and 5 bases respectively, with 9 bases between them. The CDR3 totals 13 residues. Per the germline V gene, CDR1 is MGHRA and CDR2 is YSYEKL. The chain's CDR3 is CASSQGPGNEQYF. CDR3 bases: TGCGCCAGCAGCCAAGGTCCAGGGAACGAGCAGTACTTC.

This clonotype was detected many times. The CDR3 sequence is CASRWQGGETQYF. CDR3 bases: TGTGCCAGCAGGTGGCAGGGTGGAGAGACCCAGTACTTC. The rearrangement joins TRBV2 to TRBJ2-5, with D possibly being TRBD1 (5 bases). This CDR3 contains 13 residues. V lost 6 bases, J lost 4 bases, and 12 bases lay in between. Looked up from germline, CDR1 is SNHLY and CDR2 is FYNNEI.

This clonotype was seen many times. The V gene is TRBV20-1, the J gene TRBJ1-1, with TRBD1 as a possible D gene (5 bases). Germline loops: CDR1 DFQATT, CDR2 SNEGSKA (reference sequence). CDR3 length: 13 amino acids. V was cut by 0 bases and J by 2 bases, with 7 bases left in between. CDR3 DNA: TGCAGTGCTAGAGAGGACACCAACACTGAAGCTTTCTTT. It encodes CSAREDTNTEAFF.

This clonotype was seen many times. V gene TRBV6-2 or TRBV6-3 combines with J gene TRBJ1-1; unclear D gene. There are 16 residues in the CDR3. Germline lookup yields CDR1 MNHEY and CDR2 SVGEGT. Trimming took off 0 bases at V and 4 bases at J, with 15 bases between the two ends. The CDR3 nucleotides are TGTGCCAGCAGTTACTCACGAGGAAGGGTCGGCACTGAAGCTTTCTTT. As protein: CASSYSRGRVGTEAFF.

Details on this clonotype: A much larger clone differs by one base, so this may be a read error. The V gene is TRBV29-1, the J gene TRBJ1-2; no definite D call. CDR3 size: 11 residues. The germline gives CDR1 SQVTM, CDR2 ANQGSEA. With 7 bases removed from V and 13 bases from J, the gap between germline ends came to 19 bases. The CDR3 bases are TGCAGCGGCCGGTACACCCTCGGCGCCACCTTC. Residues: CSGRYTLGATF.

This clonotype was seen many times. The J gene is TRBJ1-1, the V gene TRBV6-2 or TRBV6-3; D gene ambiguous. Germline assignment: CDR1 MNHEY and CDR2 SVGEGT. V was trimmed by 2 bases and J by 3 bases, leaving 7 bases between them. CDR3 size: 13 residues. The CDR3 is CASSYEWDTEAFF. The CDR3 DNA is TGTGCCAGCAGTTACGAGTGGGACACTGAAGCTTTCTTT.

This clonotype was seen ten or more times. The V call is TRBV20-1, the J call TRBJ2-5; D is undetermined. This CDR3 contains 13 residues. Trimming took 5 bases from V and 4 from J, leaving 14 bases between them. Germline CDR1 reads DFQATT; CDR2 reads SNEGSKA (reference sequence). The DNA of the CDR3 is TGCAGTGCTGAATTCCCCGACGTAGAGACCCAGTACTTC. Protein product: CSAEFPDVETQYF.